This is a list of T cell receptor beta chains from one sample in a study of Graves' ophthalmopathy and Graves' hyperthyroidism. One entry per CDR3 protein, called by TCRdb with MiXCR from the multiplex PCR reads. This sample has fewer than 350,000 distinct CDR3 sequences, with roughly 16% found just once. The source material was peripheral blood. The receptor set was obtained from an adult man with Graves' ophthalmopathy. The CDR3 runs from the conserved cysteine through the conserved F or W.

V: TRBV27
CDR3: CASSLRGPRNPRGYGYTF

V: TRBV28
CDR3: CVSSTTGGNAYEQYF

V: TRBV6-1
CDR3: CASSEVPGYSNQPQHF

V: TRBV7-9
CDR3: CASSGTGGKPQHF

V: TRBV6-1
CDR3: CASSLTGGGYGYTF

V: TRBV7-9
CDR3: CATGIFYEQYF

V: TRBV29-1
CDR3: CSSLQGYYGYTF

V: TRBV12-3/TRBV12-4
CDR3: CASSFRQADTGELFF

V: TRBV20-1
CDR3: CSATGQGVETQYF

V: TRBV20-1
CDR3: CSAGGVRIHEQFF

V: TRBV2
CDR3: CASGTGGDQPQHF

V: TRBV28
CDR3: CASRPSPSNQPQHF

V: TRBV20-1
CDR3: CSATRTGGRQPQHF

V: TRBV3-1
CDR3: CASSQGWIVAGGPETQYF

V: TRBV6-5
CDR3: CASSYGRATYEQYF

V: TRBV6-2/TRBV6-3
CDR3: CASTLRGGHRRSYTF

V: TRBV6-1
CDR3: CASFRGRTGGTEAFF

V: TRBV4-2
CDR3: CASSPRSVLAGGTGELFF

V: TRBV30
CDR3: CAWSDRRRSVQETQYF

V: TRBV7-2
CDR3: CASSSFGGRVDEQYF

V: TRBV11-2
CDR3: CASSLDRVGSPLHF

V: TRBV28
CDR3: CASRHSSGYEQYF

V: TRBV20-1
CDR3: CSAKGGQAHTEAFF

V: TRBV6-1
CDR3: CASSQGGLGAFF

V: TRBV2
CDR3: CASSDPFGGGDGFQETQYF

V: TRBV12-3/TRBV12-4
CDR3: CASSEFGGAETQYF

V: TRBV4-2
CDR3: CASSQGREGTEAFF

V: TRBV27
CDR3: CASSFATGHTEASF

V: TRBV18
CDR3: CASSPPTQGAPGELFF

V: TRBV10-3
CDR3: CAISESTGRDNSPLHF

V: TRBV5-1
CDR3: CASSFSGTSGETQYF

V: TRBV6-5
CDR3: CASSYSRDRIGTQYF

V: TRBV2
CDR3: CASRAGTSSYEQYF

V: TRBV18
CDR3: CASSPSVSNQPQHF

V: TRBV11-2
CDR3: CASLRGRGSTEAFF

V: TRBV5-1
CDR3: CASSSGTEHLEQYF

V: TRBV27
CDR3: CASSFSNSYEQYF

V: TRBV20-1
CDR3: CSARFTSRGEQYF

V: TRBV12-3/TRBV12-4
CDR3: CASIKNGATEAFF

V: TRBV5-1
CDR3: CASAGTGSTETQYF

V: TRBV20-1
CDR3: CSARDGREGQETQYF

V: TRBV28
CDR3: CASHGGNSYEQYF

V: TRBV6-4
CDR3: CASTRGRGQGFSQPQHF

V: TRBV4-2
CDR3: CASSQAQAGKGETQYF

V: TRBV30
CDR3: CAWSFTGAGTTEAFF

V: TRBV6-5
CDR3: CASSYSRQGAGETQYF

V: TRBV5-1
CDR3: CASSSSFHTEAFF

V: TRBV12-3/TRBV12-4
CDR3: CASSSGLAGGSEQYF

V: TRBV12-3/TRBV12-4
CDR3: CASSFREIEQYF

V: TRBV6-2/TRBV6-3
CDR3: CASSYIASGFSYEQYF

V: TRBV5-1
CDR3: CASSQDPIGTTEAFF

V: TRBV7-9
CDR3: CASSFYSDNYGYTF

V: TRBV7-9
CDR3: CASSSKGYRDQGAFF

V: TRBV20-1
CDR3: CSARRQGVAYEQYF

V: TRBV28
CDR3: CASTKPRGNTEAFF